This T cell receptor beta chain emerged from a study of blood T cell repertoires in COVID-19. Study-wide background: The analysed material was cDNA or gDNA that came from T cells, B-cell-depleted T cells, or PBMCs.

As handled by the study authors: Scientists estimated how many nucleated cells there were by amplifying reference gene primers. TCRdb keeps only in-frame clones here, not all; method: immunoSEQ multiplex PCR. V, J and clone size were drawn from that table, and D and trimming were deduced from the DNA. The repertoire holds tens of thousands of clones, 89% seen once, with more than 5% in the top ten. The sequencing sample was made of peripheral blood. The clonotype originates from a man in his sixties with COVID-19, enrolled during active disease.

CDR3 DNA sequence: TGTGCCAGCAGCTTAGAGGACAGGCCCCTGCGAGGCTACACCTTC. This sequence encodes CASSLEDRPLRGYTF. The V gene is TRBV7-2, the J gene TRBJ1-2; 7 bases map to TRBD1. Looked up from germline, CDR1 is SGHTA and CDR2 is FQGNSA. The CDR3 loop spans 15 amino acids. The V segment lost 1 base and the J segment 8 bases; nucleotides outside the gene matches: 10.